A selection of T cell receptor beta chains follows, all from one sample in a study of blood T cell repertoires in COVID-19. The assay was immunoSEQ multiplex PCR, and TCRdb's table has in-frame clones only and misses some. Among roughly 220,000 clones, around 89% were seen once, and the ten largest hold approximately 3.5%. Material for sequencing was PBMCs or T cells enriched from blood (not recorded which). Every receptor here comes from a woman under 30 in a cohort exposed to, infected with or recovered from COVID-19 (not recorded which). Both conserved end residues are part of each CDR3. The D gene is left open where the match is weak. Clone size is shown for a subset of rows, as once, few, many or a class of expanded clone.

cdr3_aa,cdr3_nt,clone_size,j_call,v_call,d_call
CASSLGSGQYIYTF,TGTGCCAGCAGCTTAGGATCGGGACAGTATATTTACACCTTC,-,TRBJ1-2,TRBV11-2,TRBD1
CASSGRTSGATDTQYF,TGTGCCAGCAGCGGAAGGACTAGCGGGGCCACAGATACGCAGTATTTT,-,TRBJ2-3,TRBV7-8,TRBD2
CASRSGWGLAMNTEAFF,TGTGCCAGTCGCAGTGGTTGGGGCTTAGCCATGAACACTGAAGCTTTCTTT,-,TRBJ1-1,TRBV28,-
CASSRGSGDSGNTIYF,TGTGCCAGCAGCCGAGGTTCCGGCGATTCTGGAAACACCATATATTTT,once,TRBJ1-3,TRBV5-4,-
CASSTSGSTYGYTF,TGTGCCAGCAGCACGTCCGGGTCTACCTATGGCTACACCTTC,-,TRBJ1-2,TRBV28,-
CATGSEARPNEKLFF,TGTGCCACCGGCAGTGAGGCCAGACCTAATGAAAAACTGTTTTTT,once,TRBJ1-4,TRBV15,-
CASSQTRGREEKLFF,TGTGCCAGCAGTCAGACAAGGGGACGGGAGGAAAAACTGTTTTTT,-,TRBJ1-4,TRBV28,-
CASSQEAGNTEAFF,TGCGCCAGCAGCCAAGAGGCGGGGAACACTGAAGCTTTCTTT,-,TRBJ1-1,TRBV4-1,-
CAISGGRQGIYGYTF,TGTGCCATCAGTGGGGGGCGACAGGGGATCTATGGCTACACCTTC,-,TRBJ1-2,TRBV10-3,TRBD1
CASSASPGGWASNQPQHF,TGCGCCAGCAGCGCCAGCCCTGGGGGGTGGGCTAGCAATCAGCCCCAGCATTTT,-,TRBJ1-5,TRBV5-1,-